Listed below are T cell receptor beta chains from one sample, sequenced in a study of blood T cell repertoires in COVID-19. Clones were sequenced by immunoSEQ multiplex PCR, and TCRdb holds only the in-frame ones, with some missing. The sample lists about 210,000 clones; roughly four fifths were seen once. The source material was peripheral blood. These receptors were collected from a woman in her seventies with COVID-19, enrolled during active disease. The CDR3 runs from the conserved cysteine through the conserved F or W. Each record gives: V gene, D gene, J gene, clone size, CDR3 DNA, CDR3 protein. The D gene is left open where the match is weak. The size of a clone is reported for some rows only, either as once, few or many, or as a class for expanded clones.

v_call: TRBV28; d_call: -; j_call: TRBJ2-1; clone_size: -; cdr3_nt: TGTGCCAGCAGTTCCCCTCCCGCGGCCTACAATGAGCAGTTCTTC; cdr3_aa: CASSSPPAAYNEQFF
v_call: TRBV5-1; d_call: -; j_call: TRBJ2-7; clone_size: -; cdr3_nt: TGCGCCAGCAGCCAGACAGGACTCTACGAGCAGTACTTC; cdr3_aa: CASSQTGLYEQYF
v_call: TRBV4-2; d_call: TRBD1; j_call: TRBJ2-7; clone_size: -; cdr3_nt: TGTGCCAGCAGCCAAGTGGGACAGGCCAGCTCCTACGAGCAGTACTTC; cdr3_aa: CASSQVGQASSYEQYF
v_call: TRBV13; d_call: -; j_call: TRBJ2-6; clone_size: -; cdr3_nt: TGTGCCAGCAGCAGAGACATTAGCTCTGGGGCCAACGTCCTGACTTTC; cdr3_aa: CASSRDISSGANVLTF
v_call: TRBV4-2; d_call: -; j_call: TRBJ1-1; clone_size: -; cdr3_nt: TGTGCCAGCAGCCAACAGATGGGACTTGGACCTGAAGCTTTCTTT; cdr3_aa: CASSQQMGLGPEAFF
v_call: TRBV5-1; d_call: -; j_call: TRBJ2-5; clone_size: -; cdr3_nt: TGCGCCAGCAGCTTGCCCCCCCGAGAGACCCAGTACTTC; cdr3_aa: CASSLPPRETQYF
v_call: TRBV5-1; d_call: -; j_call: TRBJ2-7; clone_size: -; cdr3_nt: TGCGCCAGCAGCCGGGGACTTTGGGCGGCCGGCGAGCAGTACTTC; cdr3_aa: CASSRGLWAAGEQYF
v_call: TRBV30; d_call: -; j_call: TRBJ1-1; clone_size: -; cdr3_nt: TGTGCCTCAGGACGGCGGGGTCCGGCCAACGCTGAAGCTTTCTTT; cdr3_aa: CASGRRGPANAEAFF
v_call: TRBV28; d_call: -; j_call: TRBJ2-2; clone_size: few; cdr3_nt: TGTGCCAGCAGTTTATACTTGGGGGCCGGTAACACCGGGGAGCTGTTTTTT; cdr3_aa: CASSLYLGAGNTGELFF
v_call: TRBV9; d_call: -; j_call: TRBJ2-7; clone_size: -; cdr3_nt: TGTGCCAGCGGGTTCCAGGAAGGCTACGAGCAGTACTTC; cdr3_aa: CASGFQEGYEQYF
v_call: TRBV5-6; d_call: -; j_call: TRBJ2-1; clone_size: -; cdr3_nt: TGTGCCAGCAGCTTAGTCCCTAGCGAGGGGTACAATGAGCAGTTCTTC; cdr3_aa: CASSLVPSEGYNEQFF
v_call: TRBV30; d_call: -; j_call: TRBJ1-6; clone_size: -; cdr3_nt: TGTGCCTGGAACGGCAGGGGCTATAATTCACCCCTCCACTTT; cdr3_aa: CAWNGRGYNSPLHF
v_call: TRBV28; d_call: -; j_call: TRBJ1-5; clone_size: -; cdr3_nt: TGTGCCAGCAGTTTAGGGGGCCAAGGCCATCAGCCCCAGCATTTT; cdr3_aa: CASSLGGQGHQPQHF
v_call: TRBV27; d_call: TRBD1; j_call: TRBJ1-4; clone_size: -; cdr3_nt: TGTGCCAGCAGTGATCTCGGACAGGGGGAAAAACTGTTTTTT; cdr3_aa: CASSDLGQGEKLFF
v_call: TRBV27; d_call: -; j_call: TRBJ1-1; clone_size: -; cdr3_nt: TGTGCCAGCAGCCCCACAGTTTCGGCTGAAGCTTTCTTT; cdr3_aa: CASSPTVSAEAFF
v_call: TRBV30; d_call: -; j_call: TRBJ1-5; clone_size: -; cdr3_nt: TGTGCCTGGAGTCGGGGAGCAGATAGCAATCAGCCCCAGCATTTT; cdr3_aa: CAWSRGADSNQPQHF
v_call: TRBV4-3; d_call: TRBD1; j_call: TRBJ2-5; clone_size: -; cdr3_nt: TGCGCCAGCAGCCAAGCTGGGCATTACTTGGACAGGGGGCGGGCGACCCAGTACTTC; cdr3_aa: CASSQAGHYLDRGRATQYF
v_call: TRBV7-2; d_call: -; j_call: TRBJ1-4; clone_size: -; cdr3_nt: TGTGCCAGCAGACTAAGGCCGGATGAAAAACTGTTTTTT; cdr3_aa: CASRLRPDEKLFF
v_call: TRBV11-3; d_call: -; j_call: TRBJ2-1; clone_size: -; cdr3_nt: TGTGCCAGCAGCTTAAACTTCTACAATGAGCAGTTCTTC; cdr3_aa: CASSLNFYNEQFF
v_call: TRBV20-1; d_call: TRBD2; j_call: TRBJ2-7; clone_size: few; cdr3_nt: TGCAGTGCTAGTCTGGCGGGAGGACCCTACGAGCAGTACTTC; cdr3_aa: CSASLAGGPYEQYF
v_call: TRBV21-1; d_call: -; j_call: TRBJ2-2; clone_size: once; cdr3_nt: TGTGCCAGCAGCAAAGTGGAGCGGGATTTCGGGGAGCTGTTTTTT; cdr3_aa: CASSKVERDFGELFF
v_call: TRBV30; d_call: -; j_call: TRBJ2-6; clone_size: -; cdr3_nt: TGTGCCTGGACCGCCAACACCTTTGGGGCCAACGTCCTGACTTTC; cdr3_aa: CAWTANTFGANVLTF
v_call: TRBV24-1; d_call: TRBD2; j_call: TRBJ2-5; clone_size: -; cdr3_nt: TGTGCCACCAGTCAGGGACTAGCGGGAGGTCGAGAGACCCAGTACTTC; cdr3_aa: CATSQGLAGGRETQYF
v_call: TRBV7-2; d_call: TRBD2; j_call: TRBJ2-3; clone_size: -; cdr3_nt: TGTGCCAGCAGCCGGGGGGTAGCGGGAACAGATACGCAGTATTTT; cdr3_aa: CASSRGVAGTDTQYF
v_call: TRBV7-2; d_call: -; j_call: TRBJ1-6; clone_size: -; cdr3_nt: TGTGCCAGCAGCAGTCAGGATTCACCCCTCCACTTT; cdr3_aa: CASSSQDSPLHF
v_call: TRBV4-1; d_call: TRBD1; j_call: TRBJ2-3; clone_size: -; cdr3_nt: TGCGCCAGCAGCGAACCGGGACAGGGCACAGATACGCAGTATTTT; cdr3_aa: CASSEPGQGTDTQYF
v_call: TRBV27; d_call: -; j_call: TRBJ1-2; clone_size: -; cdr3_nt: TGTGCCAGCAGAATACAGGGAATCGGTGGCTACACCTTC; cdr3_aa: CASRIQGIGGYTF